Listed below are T cell receptor beta chains from one sample, sequenced in a study of blood T cell repertoires in COVID-19. Clones were read by immunoSEQ multiplex PCR, and TCRdb kept only the in-frame ones, dropping some. The table shows some 250,000 clones, with around 82% occurring only once. Sequenced input: peripheral blood. The receptors were sampled from a man aged 40-49 years with active or convalescent COVID-19. Both conserved end residues are part of each CDR3. Fields, in order: clone size, J gene, D gene, V gene, CDR3 protein, CDR3 DNA. The D gene is left open where the match is weak. A row's size may be missing; if present it is once, few, many or a size class.

clone_size: NA; j_call: TRBJ1-4; d_call: TRBD1; v_call: TRBV4-3; cdr3_aa: CASSPLDVKGAGEKLFF; cdr3_nt: TGCGCCAGCAGCCCCCTCGACGTGAAGGGGGCAGGGGAAAAACTGTTTTTT
clone_size: NA; j_call: TRBJ2-2; d_call: NA; v_call: TRBV24-1; cdr3_aa: CATSDSPRDTGELFF; cdr3_nt: TGTGCCACCAGTGATTCCCCTCGAGACACCGGGGAGCTGTTTTTT
clone_size: NA; j_call: TRBJ2-7; d_call: NA; v_call: TRBV18; cdr3_aa: CASSPYFSEQYF; cdr3_nt: TGTGCCAGCTCACCATACTTCTCCGAGCAGTACTTC
clone_size: few; j_call: TRBJ1-2; d_call: TRBD1; v_call: TRBV10-3; cdr3_aa: CAIPGTGNYGYTF; cdr3_nt: TGTGCCATTCCCGGGACAGGCAACTATGGCTACACCTTC
clone_size: NA; j_call: TRBJ1-1; d_call: NA; v_call: TRBV6-5; cdr3_aa: CASSYAGVPEAFF; cdr3_nt: TGTGCCAGCAGTTATGCGGGGGTACCTGAAGCTTTCTTT
clone_size: NA; j_call: TRBJ1-5; d_call: NA; v_call: TRBV27; cdr3_aa: CASRSLDSQPQHF; cdr3_nt: TGTGCCAGCAGAAGCCTGGACAGCCAGCCCCAGCATTTT
clone_size: NA; j_call: TRBJ2-5; d_call: TRBD1; v_call: TRBV6-2/TRBV6-3; cdr3_aa: CASSYRGRGVQETQYF; cdr3_nt: TGTGCCAGCAGTTACAGGGGGCGAGGGGTCCAAGAGACCCAGTACTTC
clone_size: NA; j_call: TRBJ1-1; d_call: TRBD1; v_call: TRBV6-5; cdr3_aa: CASSAGQGDTEAFF; cdr3_nt: TGTGCCAGCAGCGCTGGACAGGGTGACACTGAAGCTTTCTTT
clone_size: NA; j_call: TRBJ1-6; d_call: TRBD1; v_call: TRBV27; cdr3_aa: CASSSGQYNSPLHF; cdr3_nt: TGTGCCAGCAGTTCGGGACAGTATAATTCACCCCTCCACTTT
clone_size: NA; j_call: TRBJ2-1; d_call: NA; v_call: TRBV27; cdr3_aa: CASSFYRGNEQFF; cdr3_nt: TGTGCCAGCAGTTTCTATAGGGGCAATGAGCAGTTCTTC
clone_size: NA; j_call: TRBJ2-1; d_call: TRBD2; v_call: TRBV27; cdr3_aa: CASSLGLAYNEQFF; cdr3_nt: TGTGCCAGCAGTTTGGGACTAGCGTACAATGAGCAGTTCTTC
clone_size: few; j_call: TRBJ1-1; d_call: NA; v_call: TRBV5-1; cdr3_aa: CASSGQGIMNTEAFF; cdr3_nt: TGCGCCAGCAGTGGACAAGGCATCATGAACACTGAAGCTTTCTTT
clone_size: NA; j_call: TRBJ2-5; d_call: TRBD1; v_call: TRBV11-1; cdr3_aa: CASRSSTGGGETQYF; cdr3_nt: TGTGCCAGCAGGTCCTCCACAGGGGGCGGGGAGACCCAGTACTTC
clone_size: NA; j_call: TRBJ1-1; d_call: TRBD1; v_call: TRBV6-5; cdr3_aa: CASSYSRGSFEAFF; cdr3_nt: TGTGCCAGCAGTTACTCCAGGGGGAGTTTTGAAGCTTTCTTT
clone_size: NA; j_call: TRBJ1-1; d_call: NA; v_call: TRBV28; cdr3_aa: CASSRSGRAEAFF; cdr3_nt: TGTGCCAGCAGTCGTAGTGGCAGGGCTGAAGCTTTCTTT
clone_size: NA; j_call: TRBJ2-7; d_call: TRBD1; v_call: TRBV11-3; cdr3_aa: CASSDRVREQYF; cdr3_nt: TGTGCCAGCAGCGACAGGGTTCGCGAGCAGTACTTC